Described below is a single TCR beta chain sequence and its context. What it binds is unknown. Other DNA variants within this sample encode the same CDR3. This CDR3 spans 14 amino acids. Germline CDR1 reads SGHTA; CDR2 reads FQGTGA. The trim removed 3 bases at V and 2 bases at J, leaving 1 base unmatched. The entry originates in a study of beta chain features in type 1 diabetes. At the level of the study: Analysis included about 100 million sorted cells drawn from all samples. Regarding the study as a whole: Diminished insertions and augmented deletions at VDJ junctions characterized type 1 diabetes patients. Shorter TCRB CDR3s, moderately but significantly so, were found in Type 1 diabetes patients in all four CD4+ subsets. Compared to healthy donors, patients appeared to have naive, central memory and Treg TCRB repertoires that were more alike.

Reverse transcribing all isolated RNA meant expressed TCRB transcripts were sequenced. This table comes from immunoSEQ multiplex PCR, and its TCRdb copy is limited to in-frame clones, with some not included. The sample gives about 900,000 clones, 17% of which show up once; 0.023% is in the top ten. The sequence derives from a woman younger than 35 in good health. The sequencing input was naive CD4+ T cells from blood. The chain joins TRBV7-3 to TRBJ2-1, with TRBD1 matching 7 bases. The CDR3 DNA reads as TGTGCCAGCAGCTTGACAGGGACCTACAATGAGCAGTTCTTC. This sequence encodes CASSLTGTYNEQFF.